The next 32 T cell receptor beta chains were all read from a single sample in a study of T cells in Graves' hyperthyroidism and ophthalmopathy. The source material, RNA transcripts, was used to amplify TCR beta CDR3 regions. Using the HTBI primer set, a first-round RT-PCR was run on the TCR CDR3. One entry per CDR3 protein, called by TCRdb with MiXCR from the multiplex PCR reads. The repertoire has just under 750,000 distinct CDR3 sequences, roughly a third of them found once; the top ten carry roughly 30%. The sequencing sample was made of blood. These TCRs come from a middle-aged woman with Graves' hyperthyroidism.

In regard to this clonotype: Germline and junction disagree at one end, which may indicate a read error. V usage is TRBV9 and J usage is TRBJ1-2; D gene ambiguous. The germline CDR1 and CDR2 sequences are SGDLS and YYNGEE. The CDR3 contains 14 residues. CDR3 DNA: TGTGCCAGCAGCCGGGAATGGACTGACTATGGCCACACCTTC. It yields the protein CASSREWTDYGHTF.

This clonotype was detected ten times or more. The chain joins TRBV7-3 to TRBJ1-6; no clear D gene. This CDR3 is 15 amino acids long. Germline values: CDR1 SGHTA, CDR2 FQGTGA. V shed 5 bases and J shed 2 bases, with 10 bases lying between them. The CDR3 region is CASSALGTYNSPLHF. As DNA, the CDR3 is TGTGCCAGCAGCGCTCTGGGAACCTATAATTCACCCCTCCACTTT.

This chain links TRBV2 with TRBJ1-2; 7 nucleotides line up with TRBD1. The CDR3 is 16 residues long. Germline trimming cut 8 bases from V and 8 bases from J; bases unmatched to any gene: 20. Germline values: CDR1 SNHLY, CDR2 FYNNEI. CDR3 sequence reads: CASGTEQGSQGGGYTF. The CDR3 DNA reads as TGTGCCAGCGGGACCGAACAGGGGAGTCAGGGGGGGGGCTACACCTTC.

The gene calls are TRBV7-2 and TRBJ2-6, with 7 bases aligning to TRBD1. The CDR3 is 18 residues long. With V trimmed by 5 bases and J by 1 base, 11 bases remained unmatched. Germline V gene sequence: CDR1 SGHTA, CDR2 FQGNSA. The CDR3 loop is CASSQSPGQPSGANVLTF. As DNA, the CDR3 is TGTGCCAGCAGCCAATCTCCGGGACAGCCATCTGGGGCCAACGTCCTGACTTTC.

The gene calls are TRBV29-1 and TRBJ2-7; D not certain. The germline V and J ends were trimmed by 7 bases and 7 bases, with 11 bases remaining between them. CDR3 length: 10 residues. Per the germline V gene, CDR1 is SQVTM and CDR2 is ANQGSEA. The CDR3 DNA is TGCAGCGCTGCTAACGATGAGCAGTACTTC. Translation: CSAANDEQYF.

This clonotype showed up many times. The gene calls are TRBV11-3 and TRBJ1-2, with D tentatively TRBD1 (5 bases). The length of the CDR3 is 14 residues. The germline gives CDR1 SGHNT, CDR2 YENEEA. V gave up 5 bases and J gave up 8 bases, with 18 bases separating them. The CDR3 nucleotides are TGTGCCAGCAGCGGTTACGAGGGGACTTACGGCTACACCTTC. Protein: CASSGYEGTYGYTF.

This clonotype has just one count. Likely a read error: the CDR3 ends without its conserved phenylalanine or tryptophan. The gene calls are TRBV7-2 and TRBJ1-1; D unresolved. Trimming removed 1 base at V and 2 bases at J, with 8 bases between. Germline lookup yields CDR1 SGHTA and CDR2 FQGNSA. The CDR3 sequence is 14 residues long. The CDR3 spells CASSLVGINTEAFS. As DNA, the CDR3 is TGTGCCAGCAGCTTAGTCGGGATCAACACTGAAGCTTTCTCT.

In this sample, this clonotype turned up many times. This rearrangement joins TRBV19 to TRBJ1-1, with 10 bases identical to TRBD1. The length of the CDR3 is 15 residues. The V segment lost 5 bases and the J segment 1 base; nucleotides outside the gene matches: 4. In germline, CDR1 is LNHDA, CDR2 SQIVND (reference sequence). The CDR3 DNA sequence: TGTGCCAGTAGTCCCCGACAGGGGGCGAACACTGAAGCTTTCTTT. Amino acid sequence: CASSPRQGANTEAFF.

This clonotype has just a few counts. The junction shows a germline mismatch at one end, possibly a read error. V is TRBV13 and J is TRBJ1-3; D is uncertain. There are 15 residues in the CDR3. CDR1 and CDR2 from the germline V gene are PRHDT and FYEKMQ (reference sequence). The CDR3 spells CASSLAQGDGNTIYF. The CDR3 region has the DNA TGTGCCAGCAGTTTAGCGCAAGGAGACGGAAACACCATATATTTT. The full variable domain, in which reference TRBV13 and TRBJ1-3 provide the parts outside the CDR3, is AAGVIQSPRHLIKEKRETATLKCYPIPRHDTVYWYQQGPGQDPQFLISFYEKMQSDKGSIPDRFSAQQFSDYHSELNMSSLELGDSALYFCASSLAQGDGNTIYFGEGSWLTVV.

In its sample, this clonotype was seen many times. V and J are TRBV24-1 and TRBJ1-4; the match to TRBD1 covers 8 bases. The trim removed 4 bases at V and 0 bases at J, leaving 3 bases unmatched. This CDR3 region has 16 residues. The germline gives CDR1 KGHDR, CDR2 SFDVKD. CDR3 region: CATSEGQVATNEKLFF. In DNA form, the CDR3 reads TGTGCCACCAGTGAGGGACAGGTAGCAACTAATGAAAAACTGTTTTTT.

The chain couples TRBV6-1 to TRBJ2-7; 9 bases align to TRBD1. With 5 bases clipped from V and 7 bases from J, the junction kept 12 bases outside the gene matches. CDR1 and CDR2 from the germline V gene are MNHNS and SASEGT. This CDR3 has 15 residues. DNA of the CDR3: TGTGCCAGCAGTTTCAATCGTGGACAGGGGCATGAGCAGTACTTC. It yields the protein CASSFNRGQGHEQYF.

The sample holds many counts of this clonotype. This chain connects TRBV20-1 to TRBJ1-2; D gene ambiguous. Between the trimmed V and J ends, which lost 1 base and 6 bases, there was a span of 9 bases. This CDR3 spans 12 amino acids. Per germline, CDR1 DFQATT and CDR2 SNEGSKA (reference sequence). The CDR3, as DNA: TGCAGTGCTAGAGTGTCGGGTGATGGCTACACCTTC. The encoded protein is CSARVSGDGYTF.

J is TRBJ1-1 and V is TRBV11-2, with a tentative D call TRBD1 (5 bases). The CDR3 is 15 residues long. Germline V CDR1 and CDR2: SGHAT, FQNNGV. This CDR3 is CARDRPGLSGTEAFF. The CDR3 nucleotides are TGTGCTAGAGATAGGCCAGGGCTTTCGGGGACTGAAGCTTTCTTT. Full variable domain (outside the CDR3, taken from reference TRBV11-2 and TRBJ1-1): EAGVAQSPRYKIIEKRQSVAFWCNPISGHATLYWYQQILGQGPKLLIQFQNNGVVDDSQLPKDRFSAERLKGVDSTLKIQPAKLEDSAVYLCARDRPGLSGTEAFFGQGTRLTVV.

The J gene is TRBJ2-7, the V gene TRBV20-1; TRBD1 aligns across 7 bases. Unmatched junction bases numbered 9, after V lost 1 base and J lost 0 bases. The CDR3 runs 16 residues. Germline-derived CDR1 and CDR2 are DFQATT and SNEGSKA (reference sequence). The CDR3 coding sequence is TGCAGTGCTAGAGGCGACCGGGGACAGATCTCCTACGAGCAGTACTTC. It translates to CSARGDRGQISYEQYF.

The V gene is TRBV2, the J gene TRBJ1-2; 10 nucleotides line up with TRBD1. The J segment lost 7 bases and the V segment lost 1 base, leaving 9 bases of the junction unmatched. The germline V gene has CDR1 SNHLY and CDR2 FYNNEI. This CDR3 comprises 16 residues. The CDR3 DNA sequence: TGTGCCAGCAGTGAAGGAACAGAGGGACAGGGGATTGGCTACACCTTC. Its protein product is CASSEGTEGQGIGYTF. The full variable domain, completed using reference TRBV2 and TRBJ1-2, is EPEVTQTPSHQVTQMGQEVILRCVPISNHLYFYWYRQILGQKVEFLVSFYNNEISEKSEIFDDQFSVERPDGSNFTLKIRSTKLEDSAMYFCASSEGTEGQGIGYTFGSGTRLTVV.

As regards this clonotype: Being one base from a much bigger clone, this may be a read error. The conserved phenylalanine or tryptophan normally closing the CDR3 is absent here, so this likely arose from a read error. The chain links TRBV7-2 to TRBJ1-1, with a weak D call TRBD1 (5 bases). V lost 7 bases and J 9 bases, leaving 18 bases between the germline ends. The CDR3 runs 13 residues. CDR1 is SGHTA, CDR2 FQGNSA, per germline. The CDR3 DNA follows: TGTGCCAGCACTCTGGGTCGTGGGGGACAAGCTTTCCTT. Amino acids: CASTLGRGGQAFL.

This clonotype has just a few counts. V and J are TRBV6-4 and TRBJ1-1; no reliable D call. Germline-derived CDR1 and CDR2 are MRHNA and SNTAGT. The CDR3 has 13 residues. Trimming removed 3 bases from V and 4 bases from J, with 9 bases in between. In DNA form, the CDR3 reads TGTGCCAGCAGTGAGCAGGTTTTCACTGAAGCTTTCTTT. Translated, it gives CASSEQVFTEAFF.

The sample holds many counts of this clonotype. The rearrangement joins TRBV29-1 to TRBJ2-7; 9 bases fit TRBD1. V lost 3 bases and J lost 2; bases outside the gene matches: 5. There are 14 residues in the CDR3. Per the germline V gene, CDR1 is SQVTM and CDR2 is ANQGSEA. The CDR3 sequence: CSVEGQGQPYEQYF. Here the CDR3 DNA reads TGCAGCGTTGAGGGACAGGGTCAGCCCTACGAGCAGTACTTC.

The CDR3 region has the DNA TGTGCCAGCTCACCACCTGACAGTCGAGATGGCTACACCTTC. This sequence encodes CASSPPDSRDGYTF. The chain is built from TRBV19 and TRBJ1-2, with D possibly matching TRBD1 (5 bases). The CDR3 has 14 residues. V lost 9 bases and J lost 6, with 20 bases in between. In germline, CDR1 is LNHDA, CDR2 SQIVND (reference sequence).

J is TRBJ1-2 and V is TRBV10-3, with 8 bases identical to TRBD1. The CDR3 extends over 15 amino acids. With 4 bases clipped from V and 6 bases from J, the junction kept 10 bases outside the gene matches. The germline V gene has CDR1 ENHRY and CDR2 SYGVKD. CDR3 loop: CAISGKVDRDDGYTF. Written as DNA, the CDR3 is TGTGCCATCAGTGGGAAAGTGGACAGGGACGATGGCTACACCTTC.

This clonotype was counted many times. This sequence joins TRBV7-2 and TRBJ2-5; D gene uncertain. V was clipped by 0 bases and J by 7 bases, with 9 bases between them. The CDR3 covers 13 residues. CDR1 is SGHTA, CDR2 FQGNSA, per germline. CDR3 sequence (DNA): TGTGCCAGCAGCTTAGCCACCCTGGGGACCCAGTACTTC. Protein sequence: CASSLATLGTQYF.

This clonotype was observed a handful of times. The CDR3 region is CASSPPTTTGAYEQYF. The CDR3 DNA reads TGTGCCAGCTCACCACCGACGACTACAGGGGCCTACGAGCAGTACTTC. The V call is TRBV14, the J call TRBJ2-7; TRBD1 agrees at 7 bases. Germline values: CDR1 SGHDN, CDR2 FVKESK. The CDR3 totals 16 residues. Trimming removed 8 bases from V and 2 bases from J; junction bases left unmatched: 15. Looking up the rest from reference TRBV14 and TRBJ2-7 gives the full variable domain: EAGVTQFPSHSVIEKGQTVTLRCDPISGHDNLYWYRRVMGKEIKFLLHFVKESKQDESGMPNNRFLAERTGGTYSTLKVQPAELEDSGVYFCASSPPTTTGAYEQYFGPGTRLTVT.

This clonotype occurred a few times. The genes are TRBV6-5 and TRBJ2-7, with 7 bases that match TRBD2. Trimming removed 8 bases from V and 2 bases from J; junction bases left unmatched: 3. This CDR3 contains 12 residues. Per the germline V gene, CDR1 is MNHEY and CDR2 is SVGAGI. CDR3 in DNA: TGTGCCAGCGGTCGGGAGGCCTACGAGCAGTACTTC. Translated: CASGREAYEQYF.

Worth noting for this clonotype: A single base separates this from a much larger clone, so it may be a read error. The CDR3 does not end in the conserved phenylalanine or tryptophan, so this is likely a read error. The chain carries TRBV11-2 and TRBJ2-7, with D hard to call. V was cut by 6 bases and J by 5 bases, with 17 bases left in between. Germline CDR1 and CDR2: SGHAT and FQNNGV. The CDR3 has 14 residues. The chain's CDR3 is CASRIPSSQHEQYL. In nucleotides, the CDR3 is TGTGCCAGCAGAATACCGTCGTCGCAACACGAGCAGTACCTC.

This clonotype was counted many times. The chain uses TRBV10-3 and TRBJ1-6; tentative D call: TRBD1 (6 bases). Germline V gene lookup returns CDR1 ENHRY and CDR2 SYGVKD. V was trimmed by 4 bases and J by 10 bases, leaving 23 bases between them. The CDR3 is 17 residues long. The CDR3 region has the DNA TGTGCCATCAGTGGGGCAACTACAGGGAAACTGTACTCACCCCTCCACTTT. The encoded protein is CAISGATTGKLYSPLHF.

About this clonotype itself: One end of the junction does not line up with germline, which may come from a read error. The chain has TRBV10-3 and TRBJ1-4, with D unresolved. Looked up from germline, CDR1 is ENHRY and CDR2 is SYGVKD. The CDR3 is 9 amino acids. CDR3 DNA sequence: TGTGCCATCAGTGAGTCGACCCTATTT. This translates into CAISESTLF.

CDR3 DNA sequence: TGCAGTGCTAGAAGACTAGCGGGAGCGCAGACCGGGGAGCTGTTTTTT. Translation: CSARRLAGAQTGELFF. This chain links TRBV20-1 with TRBJ2-2; the match to TRBD2 covers 12 bases. The CDR3 sequence is 16 residues long. The J segment lost 5 bases and the V segment lost 2 bases, leaving 6 bases of the junction unmatched. Per germline, CDR1 DFQATT and CDR2 SNEGSKA (reference sequence).

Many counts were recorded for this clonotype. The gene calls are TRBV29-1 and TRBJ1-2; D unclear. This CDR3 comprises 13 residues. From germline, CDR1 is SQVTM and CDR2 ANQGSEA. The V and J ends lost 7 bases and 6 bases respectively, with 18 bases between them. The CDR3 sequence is CSARYLGPDGYTF. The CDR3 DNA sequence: TGCAGCGCCCGTTATCTCGGCCCCGATGGCTACACCTTC. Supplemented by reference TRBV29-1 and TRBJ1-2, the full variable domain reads SAVISQKPSRDICQRGTSLTIQCQVDSQVTMMFWYRQQPGQSLTLIATANQGSEATYESGFVIDKFPISRPNLTFSTLTVSNMSPEDSSIYLCSARYLGPDGYTFGSGTRLTVV.

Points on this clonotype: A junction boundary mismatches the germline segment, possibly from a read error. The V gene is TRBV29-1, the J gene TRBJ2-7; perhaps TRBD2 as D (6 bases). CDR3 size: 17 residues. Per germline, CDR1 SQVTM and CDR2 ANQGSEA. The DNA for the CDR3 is TGCAGCGTTCAAGATCATACCGGGGCGGGAAGCTCCTACGAGCAGTACTTC. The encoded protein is CSVQDHTGAGSSYEQYF.

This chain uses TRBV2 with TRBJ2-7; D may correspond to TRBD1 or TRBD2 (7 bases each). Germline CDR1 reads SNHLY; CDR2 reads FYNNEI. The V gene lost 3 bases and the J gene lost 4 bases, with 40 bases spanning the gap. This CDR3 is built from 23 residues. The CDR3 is CASSDPGVRPWGGRQGGGYEQYF. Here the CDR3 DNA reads TGTGCCAGCAGTGACCCCGGAGTAAGACCGTGGGGGGGTCGACAGGGAGGGGGTTACGAGCAGTACTTC.

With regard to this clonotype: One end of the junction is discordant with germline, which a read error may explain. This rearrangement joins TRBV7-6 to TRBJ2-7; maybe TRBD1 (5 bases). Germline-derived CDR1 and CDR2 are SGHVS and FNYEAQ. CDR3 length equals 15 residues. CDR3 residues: CAGSLAGQGWDEQYF. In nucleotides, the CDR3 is TGTGCCGGCAGCTTAGCTGGGCAGGGTTGGGACGAGCAGTACTTC.

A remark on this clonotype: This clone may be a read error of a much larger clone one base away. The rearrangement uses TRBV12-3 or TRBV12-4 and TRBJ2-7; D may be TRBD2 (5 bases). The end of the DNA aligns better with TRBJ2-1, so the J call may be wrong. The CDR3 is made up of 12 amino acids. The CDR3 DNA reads TGTGCCAGCAGGCCGGGGTCGGGGGAGCAGTTCTTC. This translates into CASRPGSGEQFF.